The TCR beta chain described here comes from a study of blood T cell repertoires in COVID-19. Produced via immunoSEQ multiplex PCR; TCRdb's table is partial and in-frame only. The sample has 250,000 to 350,000 clones; 88% are singletons. Two consecutive negative NP/OP PCR tests, clearance, or resolved symptoms defined Cohort 3 recovery. Source material: PBMCs or T cells enriched from blood (not recorded which). The clonotype comes from a woman in her twenties or thirties who had recovered from COVID-19.

The CDR3 reads CASSWTSGGAPTDTQYF. In DNA, the CDR3 is TGTGCCAGCAGTTGGACTAGCGGGGGGGCCCCGACAGATACGCAGTATTTT. This chain joins TRBV28 and TRBJ2-3; 15 bases match TRBD2. The CDR3 sequence is 17 residues long. V shed 4 bases, J shed 3 bases, and the junction held 5 bases outside the gene matches. The germline V gene has CDR1 MDHEN and CDR2 SYDVKM.